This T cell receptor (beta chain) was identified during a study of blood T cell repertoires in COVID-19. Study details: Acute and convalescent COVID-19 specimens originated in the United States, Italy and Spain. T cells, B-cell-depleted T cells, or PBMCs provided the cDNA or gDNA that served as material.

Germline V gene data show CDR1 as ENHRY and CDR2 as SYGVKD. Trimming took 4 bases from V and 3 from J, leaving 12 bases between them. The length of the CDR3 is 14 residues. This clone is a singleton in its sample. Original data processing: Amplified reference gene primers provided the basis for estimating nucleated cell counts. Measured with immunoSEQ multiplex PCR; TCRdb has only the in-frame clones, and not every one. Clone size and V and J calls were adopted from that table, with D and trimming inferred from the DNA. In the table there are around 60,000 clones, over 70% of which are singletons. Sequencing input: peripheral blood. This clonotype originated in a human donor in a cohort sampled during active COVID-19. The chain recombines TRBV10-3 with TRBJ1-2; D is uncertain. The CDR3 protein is CAISAKGDYYGYTF. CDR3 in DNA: TGTGCCATCAGTGCTAAGGGAGATTACTATGGCTACACCTTC.